The 14 T cell receptor beta chains listed next were all sequenced from one sample in a study of cytomegalovirus exposure and HLA in healthy donors. Researchers ran the PCR with 60 Vbeta and 13 Jbeta primers. Assay: immunoSEQ multiplex PCR; the TCRdb copy retains only in-frame clones and omits some. This table has about 150,000 clones, over 70% appearing once. Source material: PBMCs. These receptors all stem from a man in his thirties or forties in good health and CMV-seropositive.

The gene calls are TRBV11-2 and TRBJ2-7; 9 bases are shared with TRBD2. Germline trimming cut 1 base from V and 6 bases from J; bases unmatched to any gene: 7. The CDR3 consists of 15 residues. Germline-derived CDR1 and CDR2 are SGHAT and FQNNGV. CDR3 region: CASSLGSAGGREQYF. CDR3 in DNA: TGTGCCAGCAGCTTAGGTTCGGCGGGAGGGCGCGAGCAGTACTTC.

The V call is TRBV6-6, the J call TRBJ2-7; 12 bases map to TRBD2. The CDR3 is 15 amino acids. V was pared by 6 bases and J by 2 bases, with 5 bases of the junction left unmatched. The germline V gene encodes CDR1 MNHNY and CDR2 SVGAGI (reference sequence). CDR3 coding DNA: TGTGCCAGCAGACGCCGGACTAGCGGGACCTACGAGCAGTACTTC. Translation gives CASRRRTSGTYEQYF.

CDR3 region: CASRLTGTNYGYTF. CDR3 bases: TGTGCCAGCAGACTGACAGGAACCAACTATGGCTACACCTTC. The genes are TRBV27 and TRBJ1-2; possibly TRBD1 for D (6 bases). From germline, CDR1 is MNHEY and CDR2 SMNVEV (reference sequence). The CDR3 extends over 14 amino acids. V lost 6 bases to trimming and J lost 2 bases, with 13 bases between them.

A word on this clone: The sample holds other DNA sequences that translate to the same CDR3. The V and J genes are TRBV5-4 and TRBJ2-4; 8 bases map to TRBD2. The CDR3 has 16 amino acids. The V and J ends lost 0 bases and 1 base, in that order; junction bases with no gene match: 3. The germline V gene encodes CDR1 SGHNT and CDR2 YYREEE (reference sequence). CDR3 amino acids: CASSLAGRAAKNIQYF. CDR3 nucleotides: TGTGCCAGCAGCTTGGCCGGGAGGGCCGCCAAAAACATTCAGTACTTC.

This rearrangement joins TRBV28 to TRBJ2-7; 7 nucleotides line up with TRBD2. Germline V gene sequence: CDR1 MDHEN, CDR2 SYDVKM. The CDR3 runs 12 residues. Trimming took 7 bases from V and 4 from J; bases not matched to a gene: 4. The CDR3 loop is CASKGLLYEQYF. CDR3 DNA sequence: TGTGCCAGCAAGGGACTACTTTACGAGCAGTACTTC.

J is TRBJ2-7 and V is TRBV7-8; 8 bases fit TRBD1. The junction had 15 bases not matched to a gene; V was cut back by 5 bases and J by 0 bases. Germline lookup yields CDR1 SGHVS and CDR2 FQNEAQ. CDR3 size: 18 residues. CDR3 amino acids: CASSATFPGQASSYEQYF. The CDR3 DNA is TGTGCCAGCAGCGCAACCTTCCCGGGACAGGCGAGCTCCTACGAGCAGTACTTC.

The chain is built from TRBV19 and TRBJ2-4; TRBD2 aligns across 12 bases. The junction had 7 bases not matched to a gene; V was cut back by 5 bases and J by 8 bases. There are 15 residues in the CDR3. Germline V gene sequence: CDR1 LNHDA, CDR2 SQIVND (reference sequence). The chain's CDR3 is CASSLLAGGAYIQYF. The CDR3 nucleotides are TGTGCCAGTAGTCTACTAGCGGGAGGTGCGTACATTCAGTACTTC. The variable domain in full, with the rest retrieved from reference TRBV19 and TRBJ2-4, is DGGITQSPKYLFRKEGQNVTLSCEQNLNHDAMYWYRQDPGQGLRLIYYSQIVNDFQKGDIAEGYSVSREKKESFPLTVTSAQKNPTAFYLCASSLLAGGAYIQYFGAGTRLSVL.

The chain combines TRBV9 with TRBJ2-1; D is possibly TRBD1 (6 bases). CDR1 is SGDLS, CDR2 YYNGEE, per germline. Trimming shortened V by 3 bases and J by 4 bases, and 14 bases separated the two germline ends. The CDR3 is 15 residues long. The CDR3, as DNA: TGTGCCAGCAGCGGGGACGGGACACCATACAATGAGCAGTTCTTC. Its protein product is CASSGDGTPYNEQFF.

CDR3 in DNA: TGTGCCAGCAGCTTCGTTACTAGCGGCACAGATACGCAGTATTTT. This translates into CASSFVTSGTDTQYF. The J gene is TRBJ2-3, the V gene TRBV7-2; 7 nucleotides match TRBD2. The J segment lost 1 base and the V segment lost 3 bases, leaving 4 bases of the junction unmatched. The CDR3 sequence is 15 residues long. The germline V gene has CDR1 SGHTA and CDR2 FQGNSA.

This clone came up once. This chain connects TRBV19 to TRBJ1-5; 7 bases align to TRBD1. V trimming: 3 bases; J trimming: 5 bases; junction bases outside the gene matches: 4. The CDR3 sequence is 14 residues long. Germline CDR1 reads LNHDA; CDR2 reads SQIVND (reference sequence). CDR3 bases: TGTGCCAGTAGTATCCGAGACAGGGATCAGCCCCAGCATTTT. This translates into CASSIRDRDQPQHF.

The genes are TRBV28 and TRBJ2-5, with D maybe TRBD1 (5 bases). CDR1 and CDR2 from the germline V gene are MDHEN and SYDVKM. The CDR3 consists of 15 residues. V was shortened by 8 bases and J by 1 base, with 17 bases between the two germline ends. The CDR3 nucleotides read TGTGCCAGCCGCTCCGGACACAGGACCCAAGAGACCCAGTACTTC. Its translation: CASRSGHRTQETQYF.

The chain uses TRBV27 and TRBJ1-6; D gene unclear. CDR1 MNHEY and CDR2 SMNVEV come from the germline V gene (reference sequence). The CDR3 runs to 15 residues. V lost 3 bases and J 0 bases, leaving 6 bases between the germline ends. The CDR3 sequence: CASSFVSSYNSPLHF. The CDR3 nucleotides are TGTGCCAGCAGTTTTGTGAGCTCCTATAATTCACCCCTCCACTTT.

The V and J genes are TRBV5-3 and TRBJ1-1; tentatively, D is TRBD1 (5 bases). TRBV5-3 falls under the ORF class, with uncertain function. The CDR3 runs 16 residues. V shed 0 bases and J shed 4 bases, with 16 bases lying between them. DNA of the CDR3: TGTGCCAGAAGCTTGGTGCGGGGGGAATATCGCACTGAAGCTTTCTTT. Its translation is CARSLVRGEYRTEAFF.

The V gene is TRBV9, the J gene TRBJ2-1; TRBD2 aligns across 9 bases. The CDR3 has 17 amino acids. Germline V CDR1 and CDR2: SGDLS, YYNGEE. The V segment lost 0 bases and the J segment 7 bases; nucleotides outside the gene matches: 11. The CDR3 reads CASSVVGGRAAGNEQFF. CDR3 sequence (DNA): TGTGCCAGCAGCGTAGTGGGCGGGAGGGCCGCAGGAAATGAGCAGTTCTTC.